Presented here are 32 T cell receptor beta chains from one specimen sequenced in a study of T cell changes during pregnancy in multiple sclerosis. Libraries were prepared by immunoSEQ multiplex PCR; TCRdb keeps only in-frame clonotypes and omits some of them. The sample lists approximately 50,000 clones, around 91% occurring once. Sequencing used peripheral blood, obtained in the third trimester of pregnancy. The receptors stem from a female donor in good health, enrolled as a control in a pregnancy study.

The chain links TRBV6-5 to TRBJ2-7, with TRBD2 as a possible D gene (6 bases). V was clipped by 6 bases and J by 5 bases, with 8 bases between them. The CDR3 has 11 residues. Germline V gene sequence: CDR1 MNHEY, CDR2 SVGAGI. As DNA, the CDR3 is TGTGCCAGCAGCCGCGGGGACGAGCAGTACTTC. Translation gives CASSRGDEQYF.

This clone was counted once. The rearrangement joins TRBV7-9 to TRBJ1-4; D is possibly TRBD1 (5 bases). In germline, CDR1 is SEHNR, CDR2 FQNEAQ (reference sequence). V was clipped by 7 bases and J by 3 bases, with 9 bases between them. The CDR3 contains 13 residues. The CDR3 sequence: CASNVQANEKLFF. As DNA, the CDR3 is TGTGCCAGCAATGTACAGGCTAATGAAAAACTGTTTTTT.

The chain links TRBV18 to TRBJ2-7, with 7 bases identical to TRBD2. The CDR3 extends over 13 amino acids. The germline CDR1 and CDR2 sequences are KGHSH and LQKENI. After removal of 5 bases from V and 2 bases from J, the junction contained 3 bases not matched to a gene. CDR3 sequence: CASSSAGAYEQYF. The CDR3 coding sequence is TGTGCCAGCTCATCTGCGGGGGCCTACGAGCAGTACTTC.

This rearrangement joins TRBV28 to TRBJ1-5; weak D call: TRBD1 (5 bases). The CDR3 totals 12 residues. The V end was cut by 3 bases, the J end by 11 bases, with 11 bases between. Germline V gene sequence: CDR1 MDHEN, CDR2 SYDVKM. In DNA, the CDR3 is TGTGCCAGCAGTTTGGAGGGGATGGCCCAGCATTTT. Translating it yields CASSLEGMAQHF.

V usage is TRBV7-2 and J usage is TRBJ2-3; 8 bases line up with TRBD2. V dropped 7 bases and J dropped 0; count of bases not matched to a gene: 6. Germline V lookup: CDR1 SGHTA, CDR2 FQGNSA. This CDR3 is built from 15 residues. CDR3 protein: CASTVAGRSTDTQYF. The DNA of the CDR3 is TGTGCCAGCACCGTAGCGGGGCGGAGCACAGATACGCAGTATTTT.

The chain joins TRBV21-1 to TRBJ1-5. TRBV21-1 corresponds to a pseudogene. This CDR3 region has 15 residues. The CDR3 region has the DNA TGTGCCAGCACGGTCCGTCGGGGAATCAATCAGCCCCAGCATTTT. Its translation: CASTVRRGINQPQHF.

This clone was detected once. The chain carries TRBV4-3 and TRBJ2-7; 10 nucleotides agree with TRBD2. This CDR3 spans 18 amino acids. Per germline, CDR1 LGHNA and CDR2 YSLEER. With V trimmed by 4 bases and J by 4 bases, 16 bases remained unmatched. In DNA, the CDR3 is TGCGCCAGCAGCCTTGCCTCTAGCGGGGGATCGGGCAGGTACGAGCAGTACTTC. It yields the protein CASSLASSGGSGRYEQYF.

This clone was picked up one time. The rearrangement links TRBV7-9 to TRBJ2-7; D unresolved. Germline V gene lookup returns CDR1 SEHNR and CDR2 FQNEAQ (reference sequence). The V gene lost 1 base and the J gene lost 12 bases, with 13 bases spanning the gap. The CDR3 is made up of 12 amino acids. The CDR3, as DNA: TGTGCCAGCAGCTTAGGCGGAGTGCCGGGGTACTTC. Translated: CASSLGGVPGYF.

This chain joins TRBV18 and TRBJ1-1; D is ambiguous. V dropped 3 bases and J dropped 0 bases, with 11 bases sitting between them. The CDR3 is made up of 15 amino acids. Germline V lookup: CDR1 KGHSH, CDR2 LQKENI. The CDR3 nucleotides are TGTGCCAGCTCACCCGAGGGCAGACTGAACACTGAAGCTTTCTTT. Amino acid sequence: CASSPEGRLNTEAFF.

The CDR3 here is CASSILGRGGRETQYF. CDR3 nucleotide sequence: TGTGCCAGTAGTATATTGGGGCGGGGGGGACGAGAGACCCAGTACTTC. V is TRBV19 and J is TRBJ2-5; 9 bases agree with TRBD2. Germline assignment: CDR1 LNHDA and CDR2 SQIVND (reference sequence). This CDR3 is built from 16 residues. Unmatched junction bases numbered 8, after V lost 2 bases and J lost 4 bases. Using reference TRBV19 and TRBJ2-5 for the parts outside the CDR3, the full variable domain is DGGITQSPKYLFRKEGQNVTLSCEQNLNHDAMYWYRQDPGQGLRLIYYSQIVNDFQKGDIAEGYSVSREKKESFPLTVTSAQKNPTAFYLCASSILGRGGRETQYFGPGTRLLVL.

The chain employs TRBV6-5 and TRBJ1-1; D not resolved. V lost 5 bases to trimming and J lost 1 base, with 14 bases between them. This CDR3 contains 15 residues. CDR1 and CDR2 (germline): MNHEY, SVGAGI. The CDR3, as DNA: TGTGCCAGCAGTAGACCGGCGGGATCGAACACTGAAGCTTTCTTT. This encodes CASSRPAGSNTEAFF.

CDR3 region: CASSIDPGKNSPLHF. The CDR3 DNA reads as TGTGCCAGTAGTATTGATCCAGGGAAAAATTCACCCCTCCACTTT. V and J are TRBV19 and TRBJ1-6; D is possibly TRBD1 (5 bases). V was clipped by 3 bases and J by 7 bases, with 13 bases between them. Germline loops: CDR1 LNHDA, CDR2 SQIVND (reference sequence). The CDR3 is 15 residues long.

The chain is built from TRBV27 and TRBJ1-1, with 8 bases aligning to TRBD1. Per germline, CDR1 MNHEY and CDR2 SMNVEV (reference sequence). The V and J ends lost 9 bases and 3 bases, in that order; junction bases with no gene match: 21. This CDR3 has 18 amino acids. The CDR3 DNA reads as TGTGCCAGTATCCCCCTTCAGGGGGCCCACATTCTCTACACTGAAGCTTTCTTT. Amino acids: CASIPLQGAHILYTEAFF.

The genes are TRBV27 and TRBJ1-5, with a weak D call TRBD1 (5 bases). V was clipped by 4 bases and J by 6 bases, with 10 bases between them. Germline CDR1 reads MNHEY; CDR2 reads SMNVEV (reference sequence). There are 13 residues in the CDR3. CDR3 DNA sequence: TGTGCCAGCAGTTCAGGGCGGGGTCAGCCCCAGCATTTT. It codes for CASSSGRGQPQHF.

This clone was counted between two and nine times. This rearrangement joins TRBV4-3 to TRBJ1-1; TRBD1 matches 9 bases. The length of the CDR3 is 16 residues. Losses at the gene ends were 1 base for V and 0 bases for J; bases not matched to a gene: 3. CDR1 is LGHNA and CDR2 is YSLEER in the germline V gene. CDR3: CASSQVQGAMNTEAFF. The CDR3 nucleotides are TGCGCCAGCAGCCAAGTACAGGGGGCGATGAACACTGAAGCTTTCTTT.

This clone was recorded once. CDR3 sequence reads: CASSPASGTYEQYF. The CDR3 coding sequence is TGTGCCAGCTCACCAGCTTCAGGCACCTACGAGCAGTACTTC. The chain employs TRBV18 and TRBJ2-7; D gene unclear. CDR1 is KGHSH and CDR2 is LQKENI in the germline V gene. The CDR3 loop spans 14 amino acids. V dropped 2 bases and J dropped 2 bases, with 10 bases sitting between them.

This clone was seen only once. The V call is TRBV6-5, the J call TRBJ1-1, with a possible D match to TRBD1 (6 bases). Trimming took 6 bases from V and 3 from J, leaving 11 bases between them. The CDR3 consists of 13 residues. Germline CDR1 reads MNHEY; CDR2 reads SVGAGI. The CDR3: CASSSGHHTEAFF. Written as DNA, the CDR3 is TGTGCCAGCAGCTCGGGACACCACACTGAAGCTTTCTTT.

The chain joins TRBV2 to TRBJ2-3; D is possibly TRBD2 (6 bases). Trimming shortened V by 3 bases and J by 4 bases, and 11 bases separated the two germline ends. CDR1 is SNHLY, CDR2 FYNNEI, per germline. The CDR3 runs 14 residues. CDR3 bases: TGTGCCAGCAGTGAGTCGACTAGACCAGATACGCAGTATTTT. Protein product: CASSESTRPDTQYF.

V gene TRBV2 combines with J gene TRBJ1-1; weak D call: TRBD1 (6 bases). V dropped 6 bases and J dropped 7 bases, with 9 bases sitting between them. The CDR3 covers 11 residues. Germline CDR1 SNHLY, CDR2 FYNNEI. The DNA for the CDR3 is TGTGCCAGCAGACAGGGTATTGAAGCTTTCTTT. Translation: CASRQGIEAFF.

The rearrangement links TRBV5-4 to TRBJ2-1; 9 nucleotides agree with TRBD1. The CDR3 runs to 16 residues. Germline V gene data show CDR1 as SGHNT and CDR2 as YYREEE (reference sequence). With 4 bases clipped from V and 7 bases from J, the junction kept 12 bases outside the gene matches. The CDR3: CASSRLWGQGSNEQFF. The CDR3 DNA reads TGTGCCAGCAGCCGCTTGTGGGGACAGGGTTCGAATGAGCAGTTCTTC.

The genes are TRBV2 and TRBJ2-1; D is unclear. The CDR3 sequence is 15 residues long. Germline lookup yields CDR1 SNHLY and CDR2 FYNNEI. The V and J ends lost 1 base and 9 bases respectively, with 16 bases between them. CDR3 region: CASSEGVGRGIEQFF. The CDR3 DNA follows: TGTGCCAGCAGTGAAGGCGTGGGTCGAGGAATTGAGCAGTTCTTC.

This chain links TRBV19 with TRBJ1-5; weak D call: TRBD1 (5 bases). The CDR3 is 14 residues long. Trimming left V 10 bases short and J 6 bases short, with 19 bases between. Germline CDR1 and CDR2: LNHDA and SQIVND (reference sequence). CDR3 residues: CATSRPGLSQPQHF. Here the CDR3 DNA reads TGTGCCACCTCTCGGCCAGGGTTGAGTCAGCCCCAGCATTTT.

V gene TRBV13 combines with J gene TRBJ1-6; D call uncertain. The germline V gene has CDR1 PRHDT and CDR2 FYEKMQ (reference sequence). V lost 5 bases and J 4 bases, leaving 12 bases between the germline ends. The CDR3 consists of 15 residues. For the CDR3, the DNA is TGTGCCAGCAGCACAAAAAAGTGGTATAATTCACCCCTCCACTTT. This codes for CASSTKKWYNSPLHF.

The J gene is TRBJ1-5, the V gene TRBV29-1, with D tentatively TRBD1 (5 bases). The CDR3 is made up of 13 amino acids. The V end lost 6 bases, the J end lost 6 bases, and 15 bases lay between the germline ends. Germline CDR1 is SQVTM and CDR2 is ANQGSEA. CDR3: CSVGLVGGQPQHF. DNA for the CDR3: TGCAGCGTGGGGCTGGTCGGGGGTCAGCCCCAGCATTTT. The entire variable domain, with the rest obtained from reference TRBV29-1 and TRBJ1-5, is as follows: SAVISQKPSRDICQRGTSLTIQCQVDSQVTMMFWYRQQPGQSLTLIATANQGSEATYESGFVIDKFPISRPNLTFSTLTVSNMSPEDSSIYLCSVGLVGGQPQHFGDGTRLSIL.

V usage is TRBV7-2 and J usage is TRBJ2-1, with 10 bases matching TRBD2. Germline lookup yields CDR1 SGHTA and CDR2 FQGNSA. The CDR3 covers 15 residues. V was pared by 5 bases and J by 14 bases, with 15 bases of the junction left unmatched. The CDR3 coding sequence is TGTGCCAGCAGCCCCGGGACTAGCGAACCCAGGGGGAAGTTCTTC. Translation: CASSPGTSEPRGKFF.

This chain links TRBV5-1 with TRBJ2-3; 9 bases map to TRBD2. The CDR3 totals 13 residues. Trimming took 4 bases from V and 4 from J; bases not matched to a gene: 1. Looked up from germline, CDR1 is SGHRS and CDR2 is YFSETQ. The CDR3 DNA follows: TGCGCCAGCAGCAGGACTAGCGCAGATACGCAGTATTTT. It translates to CASSRTSADTQYF.

The chain links TRBV19 to TRBJ2-1, with D tentatively TRBD2 (5 bases). Germline V CDR1 and CDR2: LNHDA, SQIVND (reference sequence). V was trimmed by 4 bases and J by 6 bases, leaving 10 bases between them. The CDR3 runs to 13 residues. In DNA, the CDR3 is TGTGCCAGTAGTAGACTATTAGTCAATGAGCAGTTCTTC. Residues: CASSRLLVNEQFF. Supplemented by reference TRBV19 and TRBJ2-1, the full variable domain reads DGGITQSPKYLFRKEGQNVTLSCEQNLNHDAMYWYRQDPGQGLRLIYYSQIVNDFQKGDIAEGYSVSREKKESFPLTVTSAQKNPTAFYLCASSRLLVNEQFFGPGTRLTVL.

The chain joins TRBV5-1 to TRBJ2-1; 9 bases fit TRBD2. V lost 0 bases and J lost 5; bases outside the gene matches: 12. CDR1 and CDR2 (germline): SGHRS, YFSETQ. The CDR3 sequence is 18 residues long. As DNA, the CDR3 is TGCGCCAGCAGCTTGGAGATAGGGCGGGAGGGCCCCGACAATGAGCAGTTCTTC. It translates to CASSLEIGREGPDNEQFF.

The V gene is TRBV27, the J gene TRBJ2-7; 9 bases are a match to TRBD1. This CDR3 has 13 amino acids. The V segment lost 11 bases and the J segment 1 base; nucleotides outside the gene matches: 6. Germline CDR1 reads MNHEY; CDR2 reads SMNVEV (reference sequence). DNA of the CDR3: TGTGCCGGGACAGGGTTCGGGTCCTACGAGCAGTACTTC. Translated, it gives CAGTGFGSYEQYF.

The gene calls are TRBV2 and TRBJ2-3, with D unclear. V lost 3 bases and J 5 bases, leaving 12 bases between the germline ends. Germline lookup yields CDR1 SNHLY and CDR2 FYNNEI. The CDR3 is 14 amino acids. As DNA, the CDR3 is TGTGCCAGCAGTGACCATACTGGTATAGATACGCAGTATTTT. This gives the protein CASSDHTGIDTQYF.

This clone was found a few times. V usage is TRBV7-8 and J usage is TRBJ1-6, with TRBD1 identical over 9 bases. Germline CDR1 SGHVS, CDR2 FQNEAQ. The junction had 8 bases not matched to a gene; V was cut back by 5 bases and J by 9 bases. The CDR3 extends over 15 amino acids. This CDR3 is CASSQDRGKSSPLHF. CDR3 nucleotides: TGTGCCAGCAGCCAGGACAGGGGTAAATCTTCACCCCTCCACTTT.

The chain is built from TRBV7-2 and TRBJ2-5, with no clear D. Trimming removed 5 bases from V and 1 base from J, with 8 bases in between. This CDR3 is 13 amino acids long. Germline CDR1 SGHTA, CDR2 FQGNSA. The CDR3, as DNA: TGTGCCAGCAGCCAGGAAGGCCAAGAGACCCAGTACTTC. This encodes CASSQEGQETQYF.